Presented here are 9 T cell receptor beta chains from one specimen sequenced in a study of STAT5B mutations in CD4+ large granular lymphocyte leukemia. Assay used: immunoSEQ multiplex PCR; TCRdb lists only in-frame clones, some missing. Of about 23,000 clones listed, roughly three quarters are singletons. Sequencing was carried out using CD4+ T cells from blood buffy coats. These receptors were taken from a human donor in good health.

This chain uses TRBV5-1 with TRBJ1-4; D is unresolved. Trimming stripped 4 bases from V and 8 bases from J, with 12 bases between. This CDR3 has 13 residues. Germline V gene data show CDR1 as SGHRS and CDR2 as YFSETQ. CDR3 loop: CASSREVGEKLFF. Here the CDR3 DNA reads TGCGCCAGCAGCCGGGAGGTCGGGGAAAAACTGTTTTTT.

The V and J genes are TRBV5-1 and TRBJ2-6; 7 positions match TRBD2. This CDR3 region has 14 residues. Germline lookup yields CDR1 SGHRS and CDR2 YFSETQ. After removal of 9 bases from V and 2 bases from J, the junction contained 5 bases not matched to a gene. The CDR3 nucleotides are TGCGCCACCGCGGGGGTAGCTGGGGCCAACGTCCTGACTTTC. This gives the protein CATAGVAGANVLTF.

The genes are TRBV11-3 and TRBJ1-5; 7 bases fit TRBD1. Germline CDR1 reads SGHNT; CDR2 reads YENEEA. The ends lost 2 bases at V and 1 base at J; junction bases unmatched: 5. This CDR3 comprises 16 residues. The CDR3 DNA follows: TGTGCCAGCAGCTTAAAGGGGGCGCGCAGCAATCAGCCCCAGCATTTT. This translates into CASSLKGARSNQPQHF.

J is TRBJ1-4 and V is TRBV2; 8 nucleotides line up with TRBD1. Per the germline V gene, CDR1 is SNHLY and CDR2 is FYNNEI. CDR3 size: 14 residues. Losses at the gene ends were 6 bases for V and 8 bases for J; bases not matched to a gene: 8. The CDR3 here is CASSIQGGEEKLFF. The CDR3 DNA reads TGTGCCAGCAGCATACAGGGGGGAGAAGAAAAACTGTTTTTT. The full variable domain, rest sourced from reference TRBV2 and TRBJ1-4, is EPEVTQTPSHQVTQMGQEVILRCVPISNHLYFYWYRQILGQKVEFLVSFYNNEISEKSEIFDDQFSVERPDGSNFTLKIRSTKLEDSAMYFCASSIQGGEEKLFFGSGTQLSVL.

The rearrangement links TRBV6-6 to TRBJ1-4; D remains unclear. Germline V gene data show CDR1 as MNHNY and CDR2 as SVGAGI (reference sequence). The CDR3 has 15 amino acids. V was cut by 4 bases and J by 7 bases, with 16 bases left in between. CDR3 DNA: TGTGCCAGCAGTTGGTCAGAGGAGAAGGGTGAAAAACTGTTTTTT. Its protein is CASSWSEEKGEKLFF.

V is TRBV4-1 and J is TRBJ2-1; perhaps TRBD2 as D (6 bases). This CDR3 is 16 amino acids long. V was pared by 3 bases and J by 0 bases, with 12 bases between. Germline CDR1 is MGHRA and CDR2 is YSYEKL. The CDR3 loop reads CASSHPGLSSYNEQFF. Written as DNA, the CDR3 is TGCGCCAGCAGCCACCCGGGACTCAGCTCCTACAATGAGCAGTTCTTC.

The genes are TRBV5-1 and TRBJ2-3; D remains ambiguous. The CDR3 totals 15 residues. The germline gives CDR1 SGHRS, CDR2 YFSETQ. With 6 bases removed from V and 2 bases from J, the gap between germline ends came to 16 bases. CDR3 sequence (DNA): TGCGCCAGCATCGAGCTCATGAAAGTCACAGATACGCAGTATTTT. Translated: CASIELMKVTDTQYF.

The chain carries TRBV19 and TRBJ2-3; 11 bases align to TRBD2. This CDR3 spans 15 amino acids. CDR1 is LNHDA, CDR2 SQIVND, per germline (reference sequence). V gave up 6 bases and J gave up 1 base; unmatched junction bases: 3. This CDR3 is CASSLTSGGTDTQYF. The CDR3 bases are TGTGCCAGTAGCTTGACTAGCGGGGGCACAGATACGCAGTATTTT.

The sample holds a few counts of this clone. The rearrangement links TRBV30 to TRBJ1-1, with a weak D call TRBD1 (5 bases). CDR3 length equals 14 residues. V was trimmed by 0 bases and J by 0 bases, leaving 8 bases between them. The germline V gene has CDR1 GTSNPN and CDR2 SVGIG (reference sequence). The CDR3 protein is CAWSVRQMNTEAFF. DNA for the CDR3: TGTGCCTGGAGTGTCCGACAGATGAACACTGAAGCTTTCTTT.